A single sample is the source of the 13 T cell receptor beta chains below, sequenced in a study of blood T cell repertoires in COVID-19. Produced via immunoSEQ multiplex PCR; TCRdb's table is partial and in-frame only. The table shows some 190,000 clones, with over 80% occurring only once. Sequenced input: PBMCs or T cells enriched from blood (not recorded which). All receptors come from a woman in her thirties who had been exposed to COVID-19.

V gene TRBV25-1 combines with J gene TRBJ2-3; D is perhaps TRBD1 (6 bases). This CDR3 is built from 16 residues. V was shortened by 4 bases and J by 4 bases, with 18 bases between the two germline ends. Germline CDR1 MGHDK, CDR2 SYGVNS. Written as DNA, the CDR3 is TGTGCCAGCAGTGGTCGGGCGGGCAGGGGCCCAGATACGCAGTATTTT. This translates into CASSGRAGRGPDTQYF.

This clone came up a few times. Sequence at one end of the junction differs from germline and may be a read error. The gene calls are TRBV7-2 and TRBJ1-5, with D possibly matching TRBD1 (5 bases). Germline V lookup: CDR1 SGHTA, CDR2 FQGNSA. This CDR3 is 15 amino acids long. CDR3 residues: CASSPRGRGKQPQHF. The CDR3 DNA reads TGTGCCAGCAGCCCGCGAGGAAGGGGCAAACAGCCCCAGCATTTT.

This rearrangement joins TRBV3-1 (or the pseudogene TRBV3-2) to TRBJ2-3, with D possibly matching TRBD2 (6 bases). The CDR3 extends over 15 amino acids. Germline CDR1 and CDR2: LGHDT and YNNKEL (reference sequence). Trimming shortened V by 1 base and J by 0 bases, and 8 bases separated the two germline ends. The CDR3 protein is CASSQGTKSTDTQYF. The DNA for the CDR3 is TGTGCCAGCAGCCAAGGGACTAAAAGCACAGATACGCAGTATTTT.

V usage is TRBV6-1 and J usage is TRBJ2-7; 8 bases fit TRBD2. Trimming at V came to 3 bases and at J to 3 bases, leaving 4 bases not matched to a gene. CDR1 is MNHNS, CDR2 SASEGT, per germline. CDR3 length equals 14 residues. The DNA of the CDR3 is TGTGCCAGCAGTGATGACGGGGGGGACTACGAGCAGTACTTC. Amino acid sequence: CASSDDGGDYEQYF.

The gene calls are TRBV19 and TRBJ1-2; the D is unclear. V lost 7 bases to trimming and J lost 5 bases, with 17 bases between them. The CDR3 length is 14 residues. Germline loops: CDR1 LNHDA, CDR2 SQIVND (reference sequence). DNA for the CDR3: TGTGCCAGTAACCGCCCGGAGGTAGGGTATGGCTACACCTTC. It is translated as CASNRPEVGYGYTF.

The rearrangement joins TRBV19 to TRBJ1-1; TRBD1 matches at 9 bases. Looked up from germline, CDR1 is LNHDA and CDR2 is SQIVND (reference sequence). V shed 10 bases and J 5 bases; nucleotides not matched to a gene: 5. This CDR3 is built from 12 residues. This CDR3 reads CATGQGLTEAFF. The CDR3 DNA is TGTGCCACCGGACAGGGGTTAACTGAAGCTTTCTTT.

The chain uses TRBV4-3 and TRBJ1-5; unclear D gene. The germline V gene has CDR1 LGHNA and CDR2 YSLEER. The V gene lost 4 bases and the J gene lost 6 bases, with 16 bases spanning the gap. The CDR3 has 15 residues. CDR3 DNA: TGCGCCAGCAGCCGACAACGGACGGGGAGTCAGCCCCAGCATTTT. It is translated as CASSRQRTGSQPQHF.

The V and J genes are TRBV5-1 and TRBJ2-7; 7 bases fit TRBD1. The germline CDR1 and CDR2 sequences are SGHRS and YFSETQ. V lost 4 bases, J lost 2 bases, and 3 bases stayed unmatched. This CDR3 has 13 residues. As DNA, the CDR3 is TGCGCCAGCAGCATGGGACAGACCTACGAGCAGTACTTC. It specifies CASSMGQTYEQYF.

The CDR3 here is CASQGTYNEQFF. The DNA of the CDR3 is TGTGCCTCGCAGGGGACCTACAATGAGCAGTTCTTC. V and J are TRBV12-3 or TRBV12-4 and TRBJ2-1, with TRBD1 as a possible D gene (6 bases). The V and J ends lost 11 bases and 2 bases respectively, with 10 bases between them. This CDR3 contains 12 residues.

The V call is TRBV11-2, the J call TRBJ1-1; D perhaps matches TRBD1 (6 bases). The germline CDR1 and CDR2 sequences are SGHAT and FQNNGV. The length of the CDR3 is 13 residues. Trimming removed 4 bases from V and 8 bases from J, with 14 bases in between. CDR3 bases: TGTGCCAGCAGCTCAGCGGGGGGGCAGGAAGCTTTCTTT. Translating it yields CASSSAGGQEAFF.

This clone was seen only once. The chain uses TRBV2 and TRBJ2-5, with D maybe TRBD1 (6 bases). CDR1 and CDR2 (germline): SNHLY, FYNNEI. The CDR3 totals 15 residues. Trimming left V 5 bases short and J 0 bases short, with 13 bases between. The CDR3 sequence is CASSLDSGYQETQYF. The CDR3, as DNA: TGTGCCAGCAGTTTGGACAGCGGATACCAAGAGACCCAGTACTTC. The variable domain in full, with the rest retrieved from reference TRBV2 and TRBJ2-5, is EPEVTQTPSHQVTQMGQEVILRCVPISNHLYFYWYRQILGQKVEFLVSFYNNEISEKSEIFDDQFSVERPDGSNFTLKIRSTKLEDSAMYFCASSLDSGYQETQYFGPGTRLLVL.

Notes on this clone: Relative to the germline gene, one junction end is altered; a read error may explain this. The gene calls are TRBV18 and TRBJ1-6, with D possibly being TRBD1 (6 bases). The length of the CDR3 is 17 residues. Germline lookup yields CDR1 KGHSH and CDR2 LQKENI. In nucleotides, the CDR3 is TGTGCCAGCTCCCCACAGCCACGACAGGCCTGGGGTTCACCCCTCCACTTT. Protein: CASSPQPRQAWGSPLHF.

The CDR3 is CASSIELTDTQYF. The CDR3 bases are TGTGCCAGTAGTATAGAACTTACAGATACGCAGTATTTT. The chain uses TRBV19 and TRBJ2-3; D ambiguous. Germline V gene data show CDR1 as LNHDA and CDR2 as SQIVND (reference sequence). The CDR3 contains 13 residues. Trimming took off 0 bases at V and 3 bases at J, with 4 bases between the two ends.